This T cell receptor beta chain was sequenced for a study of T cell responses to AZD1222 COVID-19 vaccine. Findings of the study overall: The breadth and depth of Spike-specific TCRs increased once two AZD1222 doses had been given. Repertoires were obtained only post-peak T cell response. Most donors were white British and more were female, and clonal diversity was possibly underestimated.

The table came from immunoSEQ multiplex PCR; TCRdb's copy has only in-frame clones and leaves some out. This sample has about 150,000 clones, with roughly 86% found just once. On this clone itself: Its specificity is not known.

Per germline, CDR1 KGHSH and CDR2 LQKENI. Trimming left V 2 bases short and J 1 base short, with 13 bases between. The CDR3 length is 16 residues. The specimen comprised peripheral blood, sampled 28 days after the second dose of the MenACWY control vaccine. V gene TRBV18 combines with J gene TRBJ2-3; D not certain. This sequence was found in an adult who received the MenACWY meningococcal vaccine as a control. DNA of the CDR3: TGTGCCAGCTCACCATCGCAGCGCCACGGCACAGATACGCAGTATTTT. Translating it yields CASSPSQRHGTDTQYF.